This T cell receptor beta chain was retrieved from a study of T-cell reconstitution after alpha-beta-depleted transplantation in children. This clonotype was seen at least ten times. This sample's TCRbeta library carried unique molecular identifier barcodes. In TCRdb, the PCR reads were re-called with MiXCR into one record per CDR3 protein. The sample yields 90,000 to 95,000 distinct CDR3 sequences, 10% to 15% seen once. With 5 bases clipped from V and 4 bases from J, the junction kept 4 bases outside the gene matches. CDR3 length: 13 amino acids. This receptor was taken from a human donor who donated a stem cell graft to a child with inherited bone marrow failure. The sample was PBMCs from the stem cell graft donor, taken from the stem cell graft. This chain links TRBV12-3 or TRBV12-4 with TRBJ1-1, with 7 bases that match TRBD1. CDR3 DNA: TGTGCCAGCAGTCAGGGACAGCTCACTGAAGCTTTCTTT. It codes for CASSQGQLTEAFF.